This T cell receptor (beta chain) is drawn from a study of control samples from healthy donors and cancer patients. TCRdb's copy holds only in-frame clones and misses some; the assay was immunoSEQ multiplex PCR. The sample yields 150,000 to 200,000 clones, 85% to 90% seen once. V gave up 8 bases and J gave up 9 bases; unmatched junction bases: 13. The CDR3 has 16 amino acids. Germline V gene data show CDR1 as MDHEN and CDR2 as SYDVKM. The clonotype was recovered from a woman aged 45-60 years in good health. This chain uses TRBV28 with TRBJ2-3, with 14 bases that match TRBD2. The sequencing input was blood. The CDR3 region has the DNA TGTGCCAGCTCAATACGGACTAGCGGGGGGCACAAGACGCAGTATTTT. This translates into CASSIRTSGGHKTQYF.